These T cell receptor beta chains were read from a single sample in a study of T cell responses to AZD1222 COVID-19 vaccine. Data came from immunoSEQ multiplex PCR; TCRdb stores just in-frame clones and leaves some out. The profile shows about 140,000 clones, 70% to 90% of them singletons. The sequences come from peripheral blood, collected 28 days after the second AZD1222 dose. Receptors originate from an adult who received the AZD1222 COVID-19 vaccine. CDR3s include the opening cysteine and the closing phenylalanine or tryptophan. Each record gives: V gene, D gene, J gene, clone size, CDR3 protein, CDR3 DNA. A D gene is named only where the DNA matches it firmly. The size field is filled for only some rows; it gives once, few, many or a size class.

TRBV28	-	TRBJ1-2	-	CASNPPSRYGYTF	TGTGCCAGCAACCCCCCGAGCCGATATGGCTACACCTTC
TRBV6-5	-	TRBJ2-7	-	CASTGDGGYEQYF	TGTGCCAGCACGGGAGATGGGGGCTACGAGCAGTACTTC
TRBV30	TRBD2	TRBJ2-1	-	CASDWTRDNEQFF	TGTGCCTCGGACTGGACTAGAGACAATGAGCAGTTCTTC
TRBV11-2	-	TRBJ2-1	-	CASSSGSYNEQFF	TGTGCCAGCAGCTCAGGCTCCTACAATGAGCAGTTCTTC
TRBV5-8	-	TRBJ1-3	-	CASSSRQLSGNTIYF	TGTGCCAGCAGCTCCCGACAGCTCTCTGGAAACACCATATATTTT
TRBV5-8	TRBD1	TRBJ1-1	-	CASSLTGTGFLEAFF	TGTGCCAGCAGCTTGACGGGGACAGGGTTTCTTGAAGCTTTCTTT
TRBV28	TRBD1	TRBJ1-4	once	CATTQGVREKLFF	TGTGCCACCACTCAGGGGGTTCGTGAAAAACTGTTTTTT
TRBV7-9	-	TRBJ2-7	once	CASSSGPNSVYEQYF	TGTGCCAGCAGCTCGGGACCTAACTCCGTCTACGAGCAGTACTTC
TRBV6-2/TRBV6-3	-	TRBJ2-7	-	CASSYKEGTWAYEQYF	TGTGCCAGCAGTTACAAAGAAGGGACCTGGGCGTACGAGCAGTACTTC
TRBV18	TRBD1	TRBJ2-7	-	CASSPQDRDHEQYF	TGTGCCAGCTCACCACAGGACAGGGACCACGAGCAGTACTTC
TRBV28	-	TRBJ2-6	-	CASQDVTGSSGANVLTF	TGTGCCAGCCAAGACGTTACAGGGTCCTCTGGGGCCAACGTCCTGACTTTC
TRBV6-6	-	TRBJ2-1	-	CAGKPAGGDNEQFF	TGTGCCGGGAAACCCGCTGGGGGTGACAATGAGCAGTTCTTC
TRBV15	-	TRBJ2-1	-	CATSSRGYNEQFF	TGTGCCACCAGCTCCAGGGGCTACAATGAGCAGTTCTTC
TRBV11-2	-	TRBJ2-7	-	CASSRTVEAYEQYF	TGTGCCAGCAGCCGGACGGTCGAAGCCTACGAGCAGTACTTC
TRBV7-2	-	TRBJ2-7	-	CASRLLGGSYEQYF	TGTGCCAGCCGACTCCTTGGCGGGTCCTACGAGCAGTACTTC
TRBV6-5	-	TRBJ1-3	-	CASSYSKYYSGNTIYF	TGTGCCAGCAGTTACTCGAAATACTACTCTGGAAACACCATATATTTT
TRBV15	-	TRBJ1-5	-	CATSRDNQPQHF	TGTGCCACCAGCAGAGATAATCAGCCCCAGCATTTT
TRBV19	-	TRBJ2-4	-	CASSTPEAGAKNIQYF	TGTGCCAGTAGTACGCCGGAGGCCGGGGCCAAAAACATTCAGTACTTC
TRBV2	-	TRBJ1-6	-	CASRQSNNSPLHF	TGTGCCAGCAGGCAGTCTAATAATTCACCCCTCCACTTT
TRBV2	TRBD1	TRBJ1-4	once	CASRDRGHTNEKLFF	TGTGCCAGCAGGGACAGGGGGCACACTAATGAAAAACTGTTTTTT
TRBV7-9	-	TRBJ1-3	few	CASSFYRKNTIYF	TGTGCCAGCAGCTTTTACAGGAAGAACACCATATATTTT
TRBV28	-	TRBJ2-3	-	CASTSMGVTDTQYF	TGTGCCAGCACCTCTATGGGCGTCACAGATACGCAGTATTTT
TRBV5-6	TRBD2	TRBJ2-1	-	CASSFGLAGGDNEQFF	TGTGCCAGCAGCTTTGGACTAGCGGGAGGAGACAATGAGCAGTTCTTC
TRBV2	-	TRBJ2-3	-	CASSRTASTDTQYF	TGTGCCAGCAGTAGGACAGCTAGCACAGATACGCAGTATTTT
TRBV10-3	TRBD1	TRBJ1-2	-	CAISESLTGAGDGYTF	TGTGCCATCAGTGAGTCCCTGACAGGGGCGGGGGATGGCTACACCTTC
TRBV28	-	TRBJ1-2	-	CASSDPGGFDYGYTF	TGTGCCAGCAGCGATCCGGGGGGGTTCGACTATGGCTACACCTTC